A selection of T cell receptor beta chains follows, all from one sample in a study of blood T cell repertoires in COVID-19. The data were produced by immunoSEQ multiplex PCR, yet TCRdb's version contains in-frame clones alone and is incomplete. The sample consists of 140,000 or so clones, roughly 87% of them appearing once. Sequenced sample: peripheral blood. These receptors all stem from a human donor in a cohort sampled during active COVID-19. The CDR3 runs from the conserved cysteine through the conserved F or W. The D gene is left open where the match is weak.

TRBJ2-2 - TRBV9 CASSVASTGELFF
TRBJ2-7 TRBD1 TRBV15 CATSSDRAGGTYEQYF
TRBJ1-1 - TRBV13 CASSPEFGNTEAFF
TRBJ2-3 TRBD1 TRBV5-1 CASSLAGQGVISSTDTQYF
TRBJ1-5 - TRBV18 CASSPLGNRQPQHF
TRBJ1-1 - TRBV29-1 CSVVRGALTEAFF
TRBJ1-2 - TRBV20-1 CSPSGYTF
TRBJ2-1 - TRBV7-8 CASSPGQHNEQFF
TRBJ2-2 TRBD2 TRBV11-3 CASSLSGGALTGELFF
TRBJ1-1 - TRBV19 CASSIAGTEAFF
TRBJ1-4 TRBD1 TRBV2 CASSVQGVAEKLFF
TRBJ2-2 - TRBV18 CASSPLADHTGELFF
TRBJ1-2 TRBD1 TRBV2 CASIQDRAYGYTF
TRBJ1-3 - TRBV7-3 CASSLMARGSSGNTIYF
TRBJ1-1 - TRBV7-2 CASSMRAPGTEAFF
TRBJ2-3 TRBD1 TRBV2 CASRQGARDTQYF
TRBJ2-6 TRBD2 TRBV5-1 CASSLVASGGRGANVLTF
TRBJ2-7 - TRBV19 CASSRQEGDYEQYF
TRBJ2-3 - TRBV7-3 CASSSNWADTQYF
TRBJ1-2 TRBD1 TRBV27 CASGRDRAFGDYGYTF
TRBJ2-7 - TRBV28 CASSSGTAPYEQYF
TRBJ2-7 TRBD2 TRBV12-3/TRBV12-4 CASSPGLDEQYF
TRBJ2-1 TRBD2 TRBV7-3 CASSLNTLAGIMDEQFF
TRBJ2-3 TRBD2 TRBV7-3 CASSLNGGSTDTQYF
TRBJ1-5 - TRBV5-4 CASSLNGGAVQPQHF
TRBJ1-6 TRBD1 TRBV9 CASSPRGTGNSPLHF
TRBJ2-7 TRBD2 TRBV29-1 CSVALTGGHEQYF
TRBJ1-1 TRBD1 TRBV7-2 CASSPTTGATEAFF
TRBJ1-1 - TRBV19 CASKTGRPNTEAFF
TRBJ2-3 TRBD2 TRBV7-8 CASRIGLAADTQYF
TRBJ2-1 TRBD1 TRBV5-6 CASSFQGAMQFF
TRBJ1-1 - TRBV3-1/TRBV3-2 CASTHRNTEAFF
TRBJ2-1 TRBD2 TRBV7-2 CATGLAGVWGNEQFF
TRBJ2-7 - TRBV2 CASLRDISYEQYF
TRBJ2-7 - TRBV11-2 CASSSTGQHYEQYF
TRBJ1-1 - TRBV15 CATSRDSDSIEAFF
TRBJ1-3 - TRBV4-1 CASSTPIEDIGNTIYF
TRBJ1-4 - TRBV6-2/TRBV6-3 CASSWRGLSSGEKLFF
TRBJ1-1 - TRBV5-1 CASSLARDTEAFF
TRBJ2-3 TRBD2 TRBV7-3 CASSLAIRTSGDTQYF
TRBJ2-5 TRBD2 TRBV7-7 CASSLSGGYQETQYF
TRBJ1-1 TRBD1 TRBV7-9 CASSLGGDRRGAFF
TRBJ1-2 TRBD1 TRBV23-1 CASSRGGTYGYTF
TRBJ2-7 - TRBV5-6 CASTTGKLQGRYEQYF
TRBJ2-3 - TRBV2 CASSVTKSTDTQYF
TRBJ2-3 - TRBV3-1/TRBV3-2 CASSQALWRGTDTQYF
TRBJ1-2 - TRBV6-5 CASKWTEGPYGYTF
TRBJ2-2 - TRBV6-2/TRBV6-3 CASSYRVLNANTGELFF
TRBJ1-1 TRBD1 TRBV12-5 CASGWGQAFNEAFF
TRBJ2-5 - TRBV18 CASSPIRGSTQYF
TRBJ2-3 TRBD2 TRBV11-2 CASSLIIAGGTDTQYF
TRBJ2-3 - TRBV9 CASSLTPETQYF
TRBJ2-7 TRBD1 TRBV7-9 CASSPHRDRDYEQYF
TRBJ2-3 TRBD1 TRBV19 CASSMGQGAVFDTQYF
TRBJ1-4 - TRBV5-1 CASGRGTTNEKLFF